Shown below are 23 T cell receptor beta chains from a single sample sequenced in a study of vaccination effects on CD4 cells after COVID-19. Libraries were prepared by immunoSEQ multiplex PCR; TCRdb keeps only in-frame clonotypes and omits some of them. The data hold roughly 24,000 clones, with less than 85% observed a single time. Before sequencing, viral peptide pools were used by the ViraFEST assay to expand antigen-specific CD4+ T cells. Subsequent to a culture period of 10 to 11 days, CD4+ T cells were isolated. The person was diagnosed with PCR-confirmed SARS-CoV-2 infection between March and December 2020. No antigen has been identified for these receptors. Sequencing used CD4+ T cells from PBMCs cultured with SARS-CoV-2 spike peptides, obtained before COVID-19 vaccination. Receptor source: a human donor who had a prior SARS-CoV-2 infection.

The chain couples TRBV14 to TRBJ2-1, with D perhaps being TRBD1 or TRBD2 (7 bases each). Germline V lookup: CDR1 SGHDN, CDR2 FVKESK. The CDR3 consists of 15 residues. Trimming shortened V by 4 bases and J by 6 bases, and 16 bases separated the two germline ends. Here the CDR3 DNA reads TGTGCCAGCAGCCGAGCGGGGACAGAGCCCAATGAGCAGTTCTTC. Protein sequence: CASSRAGTEPNEQFF.

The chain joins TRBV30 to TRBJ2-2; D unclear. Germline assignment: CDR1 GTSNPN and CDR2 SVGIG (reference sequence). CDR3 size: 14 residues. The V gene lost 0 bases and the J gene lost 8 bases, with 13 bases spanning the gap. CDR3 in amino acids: CAWSVQLRIGELFF. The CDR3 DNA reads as TGTGCCTGGAGTGTTCAGTTACGGATTGGGGAGCTGTTTTTT. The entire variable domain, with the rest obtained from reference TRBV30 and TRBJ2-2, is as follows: SQTIHQWPATLVQPVGSPLSLECTVEGTSNPNLYWYRQAAGRGLQLLFYSVGIGQISSEVPQNLSASRPQDRQFILSSKKLLLSDSGFYLCAWSVQLRIGELFFGEGSRLTVL.

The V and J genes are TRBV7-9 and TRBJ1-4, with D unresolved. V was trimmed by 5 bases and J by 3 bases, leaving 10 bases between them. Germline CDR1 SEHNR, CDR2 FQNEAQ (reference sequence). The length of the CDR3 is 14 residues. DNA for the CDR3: TGTGCCAGCAGCCAACGGAACCCTAATGAAAAACTGTTTTTT. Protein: CASSQRNPNEKLFF.

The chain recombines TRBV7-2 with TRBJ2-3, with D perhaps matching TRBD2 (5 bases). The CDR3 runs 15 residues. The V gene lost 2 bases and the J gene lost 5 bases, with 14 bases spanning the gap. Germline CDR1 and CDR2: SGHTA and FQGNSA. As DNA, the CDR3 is TGTGCCAGCAGCTTACTCCCCCTAGCAGGAGATACGCAGTATTTT. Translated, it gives CASSLLPLAGDTQYF.

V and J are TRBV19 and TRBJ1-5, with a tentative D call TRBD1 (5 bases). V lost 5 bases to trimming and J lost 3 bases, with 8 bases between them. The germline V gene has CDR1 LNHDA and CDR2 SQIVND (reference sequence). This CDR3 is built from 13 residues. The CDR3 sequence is CASSDSFNQPQHF. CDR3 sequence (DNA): TGTGCCAGTAGTGACAGCTTCAATCAGCCCCAGCATTTT.

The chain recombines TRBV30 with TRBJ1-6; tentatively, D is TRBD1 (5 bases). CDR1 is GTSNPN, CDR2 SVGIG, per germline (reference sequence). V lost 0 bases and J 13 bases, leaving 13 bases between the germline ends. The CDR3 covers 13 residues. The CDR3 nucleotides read TGTGCCTGGAGTGTAGGGGCCGCGGGTCCCCTCCACTTT. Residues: CAWSVGAAGPLHF.

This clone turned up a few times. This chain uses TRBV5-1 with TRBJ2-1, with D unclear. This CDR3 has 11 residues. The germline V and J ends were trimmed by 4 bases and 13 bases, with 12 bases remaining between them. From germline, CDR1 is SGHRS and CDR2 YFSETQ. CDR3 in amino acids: CASSTSEFQFF. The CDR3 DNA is TGCGCCAGCAGCACGTCAGAATTCCAGTTCTTC.

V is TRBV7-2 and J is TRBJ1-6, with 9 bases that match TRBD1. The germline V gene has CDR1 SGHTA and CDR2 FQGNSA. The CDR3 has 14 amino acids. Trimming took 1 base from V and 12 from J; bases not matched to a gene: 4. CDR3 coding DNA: TGTGCCAGCAGCTTAGACAGGGGGCGTCAACCCCTCCACTTT. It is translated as CASSLDRGRQPLHF. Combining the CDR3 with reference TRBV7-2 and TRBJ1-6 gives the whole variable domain GAGVSQSPSNKVTEKGKDVELRCDPISGHTALYWYRQSLGQGLEFLIYFQGNSAPDKSGLPSDRFSAERTGGSVSTLTIQRTQQEDSAVYLCASSLDRGRQPLHFGNGTRLTVT.

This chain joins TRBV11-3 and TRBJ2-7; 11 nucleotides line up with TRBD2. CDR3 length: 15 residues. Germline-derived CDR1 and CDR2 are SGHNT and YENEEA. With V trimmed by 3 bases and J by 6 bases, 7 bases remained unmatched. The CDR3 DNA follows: TGTGCCAGCAGCTTTCTCCCGGGACTAGCGGCCGAGCAGTACTTC. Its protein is CASSFLPGLAAEQYF.

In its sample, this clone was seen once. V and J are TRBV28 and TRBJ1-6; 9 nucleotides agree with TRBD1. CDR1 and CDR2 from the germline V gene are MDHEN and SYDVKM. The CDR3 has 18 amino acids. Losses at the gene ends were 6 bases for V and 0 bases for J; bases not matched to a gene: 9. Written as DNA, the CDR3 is TGTGCCAGCAGAGGGGGGACAGGGACCCACTCCTATAATTCACCCCTCCACTTT. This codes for CASRGGTGTHSYNSPLHF.

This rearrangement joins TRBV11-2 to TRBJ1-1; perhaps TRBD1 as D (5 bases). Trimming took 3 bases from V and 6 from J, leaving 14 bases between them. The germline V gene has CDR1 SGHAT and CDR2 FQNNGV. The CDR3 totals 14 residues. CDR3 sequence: CASSFSGDGAEAFF. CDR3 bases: TGTGCCAGCAGCTTTTCTGGGGACGGGGCTGAAGCTTTCTTT.

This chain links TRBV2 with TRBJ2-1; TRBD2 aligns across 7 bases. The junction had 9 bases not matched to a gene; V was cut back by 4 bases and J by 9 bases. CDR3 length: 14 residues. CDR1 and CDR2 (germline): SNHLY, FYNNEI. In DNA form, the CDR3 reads TGTGCCAGCAGTGTCCTTCCGGGGGGTTCTGAGCAGTTCTTC. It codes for CASSVLPGGSEQFF.

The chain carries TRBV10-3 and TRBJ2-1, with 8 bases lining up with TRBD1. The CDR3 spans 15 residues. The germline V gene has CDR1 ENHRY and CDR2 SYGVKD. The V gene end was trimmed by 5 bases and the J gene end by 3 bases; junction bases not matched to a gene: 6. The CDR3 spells CAISLQGVSYNEQFF. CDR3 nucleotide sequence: TGTGCCATCAGTCTACAGGGGGTAAGCTACAATGAGCAGTTCTTC.

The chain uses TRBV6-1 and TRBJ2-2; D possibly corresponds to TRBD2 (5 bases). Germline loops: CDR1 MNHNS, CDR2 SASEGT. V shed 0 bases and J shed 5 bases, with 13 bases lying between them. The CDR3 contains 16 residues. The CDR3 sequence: CASSEASYPGTGELFF. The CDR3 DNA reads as TGTGCCAGCAGTGAAGCTTCCTACCCGGGGACCGGGGAGCTGTTTTTT.

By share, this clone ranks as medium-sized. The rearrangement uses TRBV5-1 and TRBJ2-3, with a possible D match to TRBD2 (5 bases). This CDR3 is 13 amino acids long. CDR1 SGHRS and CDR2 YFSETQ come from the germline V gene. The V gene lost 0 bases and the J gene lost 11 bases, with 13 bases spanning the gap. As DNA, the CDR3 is TGCGCCAGCAGCTTGGGGACTCTCCGGGGGCAGTATTTT. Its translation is CASSLGTLRGQYF.

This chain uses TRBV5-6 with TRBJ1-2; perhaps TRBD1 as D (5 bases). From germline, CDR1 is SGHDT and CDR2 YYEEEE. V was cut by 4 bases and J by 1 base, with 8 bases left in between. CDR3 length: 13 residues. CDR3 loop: CASSGGLNYGYTF. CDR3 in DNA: TGTGCCAGCAGCGGGGGACTTAACTATGGCTACACCTTC.

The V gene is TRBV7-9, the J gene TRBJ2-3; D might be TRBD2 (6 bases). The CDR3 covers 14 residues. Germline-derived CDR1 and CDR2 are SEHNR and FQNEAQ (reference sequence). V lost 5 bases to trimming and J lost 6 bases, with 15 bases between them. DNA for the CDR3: TGTGCCAGCAGCCCCGAGGGACTCGCGGATACGCAGTATTTT. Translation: CASSPEGLADTQYF.

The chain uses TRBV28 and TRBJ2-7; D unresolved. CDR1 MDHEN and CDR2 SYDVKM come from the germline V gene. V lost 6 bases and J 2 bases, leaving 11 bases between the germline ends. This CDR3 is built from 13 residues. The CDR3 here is CASSQNQAYEQYF. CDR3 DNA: TGTGCCAGCAGCCAGAACCAAGCCTACGAGCAGTACTTC. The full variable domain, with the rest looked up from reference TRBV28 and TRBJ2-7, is DVKVTQSSRYLVKRTGEKVFLECVQDMDHENMFWYRQDPGLGLRLIYFSYDVKMKEKGDIPEGYSVSREKKERFSLILESASTNQTSMYLCASSQNQAYEQYFGPGTRLTVT.

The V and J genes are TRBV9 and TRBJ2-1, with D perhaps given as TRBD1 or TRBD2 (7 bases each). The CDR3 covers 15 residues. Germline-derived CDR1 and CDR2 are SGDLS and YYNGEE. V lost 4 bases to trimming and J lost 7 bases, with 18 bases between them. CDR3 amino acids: CASSRQGEGRNEQFF. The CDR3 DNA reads TGTGCCAGCAGCCGCCAGGGGGAGGGCCGAAATGAGCAGTTCTTC.

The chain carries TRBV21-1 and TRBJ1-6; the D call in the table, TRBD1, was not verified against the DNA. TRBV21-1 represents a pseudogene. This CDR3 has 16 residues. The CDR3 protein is CASSHRQGLYNSPLHF. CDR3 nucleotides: TGTGCCAGCAGCCACCGACAGGGCCTCTATAATTCACCCCTCCACTTT.

The CDR3: CASSATGNPYGYTF. The CDR3, as DNA: TGTGCCAGCAGCGCGACAGGAAACCCCTATGGCTACACCTTC. The J gene is TRBJ1-2, the V gene TRBV7-8; D is perhaps TRBD1 (6 bases). CDR3 length: 14 amino acids. Trimming cost V 5 bases and J 4 bases, with 14 bases left between them. CDR1 is SGHVS, CDR2 FQNEAQ, per germline.

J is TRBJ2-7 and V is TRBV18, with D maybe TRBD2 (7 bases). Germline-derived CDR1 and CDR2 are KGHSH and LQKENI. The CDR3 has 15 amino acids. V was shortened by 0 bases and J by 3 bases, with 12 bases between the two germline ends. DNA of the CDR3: TGTGCCAGCTCACCACCCTCGGGGGGCAGCTACGAGCAGTACTTC. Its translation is CASSPPSGGSYEQYF.

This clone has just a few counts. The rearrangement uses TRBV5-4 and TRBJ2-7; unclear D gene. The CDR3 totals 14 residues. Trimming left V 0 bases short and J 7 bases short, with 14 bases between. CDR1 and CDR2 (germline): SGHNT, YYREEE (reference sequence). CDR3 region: CASSLEPRVGEQYF. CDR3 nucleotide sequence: TGTGCCAGCAGCTTGGAGCCTCGGGTGGGGGAGCAGTACTTC.